The rows below give T cell receptor beta chains drawn from one sample of a study of identifying expanded T cells in peripheral blood. Clones were read by immunoSEQ multiplex PCR, and TCRdb kept only the in-frame ones, dropping some. The sample lists tens of thousands of clones; about 87% were seen once. The sample consisted of blood. The source is a person aged 18 to 75 in good health. CDR3s include the opening cysteine and the closing phenylalanine or tryptophan. D genes are given only for firm matches. Expanded clones are given a class, and other clones once, few, many or no size at all.

>TRBV4-3|-|TRBJ2-7|few
TGCGCCAGCAGCCAAGTGCAGGACTCCTTGGAGCAGTACTTC
CASSQVQDSLEQYF
>TRBV30|-|TRBJ1-4|-
TGTGCCTGGAGTGATGGACCCTCAAGGGCGGATGAAAAACTGTTTTTT
CAWSDGPSRADEKLFF
>TRBV2|-|TRBJ1-5|-
TGTGCCAGCAATCGGATCGGGGAGGCTCAGCCCCAGCATTTT
CASNRIGEAQPQHF
>TRBV7-8|-|TRBJ1-1|-
TGTGCCAGCAGCTTAGCGTGGACCAACACTGAAGCTTTCTTT
CASSLAWTNTEAFF
>TRBV19|TRBD2|TRBJ2-1|-
TGTGCCAGTAGTCCCCCCTCTAGCGGGCATGGCAATGAGCAGTTCTTC
CASSPPSSGHGNEQFF
>TRBV7-7|-|TRBJ2-2|-
TGTGCCAGCAGCCGAAACGACGGGGAAGGCGGGGAGCTGTTTTTT
CASSRNDGEGGELFF
>TRBV5-1|-|TRBJ1-5|-
TGCGCCAGCAGCCCGGAGGTCAATCAGCCCCAGCATTTT
CASSPEVNQPQHF
>TRBV7-8|-|TRBJ1-6|-
TGTGCCAGCAGCTCACCACCACTTACAGAATATAATTCACCCCTCCACTTT
CASSSPPLTEYNSPLHF
>TRBV6-6|-|TRBJ1-4|-
TGTGCCAGCACCAGGACTTCTAATGAAAAACTGTTTTTT
CASTRTSNEKLFF
>TRBV30|TRBD1|TRBJ2-7|-
TGTGCCTGGAGTGTACTAGGGGGCGCTGGGCAGTACTTC
CAWSVLGGAGQYF
>TRBV30|TRBD1|TRBJ2-2|-
TGTGCCTGGGTTGCTCAGGGGGCTGACACCGGGGAGCTGTTTTTT
CAWVAQGADTGELFF
>TRBV30|TRBD2|TRBJ2-7|-
TGTGCCTGGAGGACTAGCTCGTACGAGCAGTACTTC
CAWRTSSYEQYF
>TRBV6-1|TRBD1|TRBJ1-6|-
TGTGCCAGCAGTGCGTCGACAGGGAGTGAATCACCCCTCCACTTT
CASSASTGSESPLHF
>TRBV5-1|TRBD2|TRBJ2-7|-
TGCGCCAGCAGCTTGGCAGGGCAGCGGGGGCAGTACTTC
CASSLAGQRGQYF
>TRBV19|-|TRBJ1-5|few
TGTGCCAGTAAGGGTCCGGGGAACCACTTTGGTCAGCCCCAGCATTTT
CASKGPGNHFGQPQHF
>TRBV6-5|-|TRBJ2-7|-
TGTGCCAGCTGGACAGCCCGCCCCTACGAGCAGTACTTC
CASWTARPYEQYF
>TRBV28|-|TRBJ2-3|once
TGTGCCAGCAGGGGACGGGGACCTAGCACAGATACGCAGTATTTT
CASRGRGPSTDTQYF
>TRBV18|-|TRBJ2-7|-
TGTGCCAGCTCACCAGGGAACAGGGCCTACGAGCAGTACTTC
CASSPGNRAYEQYF
>TRBV5-1|-|TRBJ1-1|-
TGCGCCAGCAGCTGGGAGGGAAGCCGCGACGCTGAAGCTTTCTTT
CASSWEGSRDAEAFF
>TRBV19|TRBD1|TRBJ2-1|-
TGTGCCAGTAGTATAGGGACAGGGGCCTACAATGAGCAGTTCTTC
CASSIGTGAYNEQFF
>TRBV28|TRBD1|TRBJ1-1|-
TGTGCCAGCAGTTGGGACAGGGGGCTTGCTGAAGCTTTCTTT
CASSWDRGLAEAFF
>TRBV6-5|-|TRBJ2-7|-
TGTGCCAGCAGTTATTTCCGGGGGGCTGGCTACGAGCAGTACTTC
CASSYFRGAGYEQYF
>TRBV5-8|-|TRBJ2-1|-
TGTGCCAGCAGCTCGGACCAGGGCTGGCAGTTCTTC
CASSSDQGWQFF
>TRBV18|TRBD1|TRBJ2-7|-
TGTGCCAGCTCACCATCCCGGGACAGCTCCTACGAGCAGTACTTC
CASSPSRDSSYEQYF
>TRBV7-2|TRBD2|TRBJ2-2|-
TGTGCCAGCAGTTCAACCCACGGGAGGTTGACCGGGGAGCTGTTTTTT
CASSSTHGRLTGELFF
>TRBV30|-|TRBJ2-2|-
TGTGCCTGGAAAATGATGGGGGCGGACGGGGAGCTGTTTTTT
CAWKMMGADGELFF
>TRBV27|-|TRBJ1-1|-
TGTGCCAGCAGTCGGGGTGTGCCCACTGAAGCTTTCTTT
CASSRGVPTEAFF
>TRBV7-2|TRBD1|TRBJ1-3|-
TGTGCCAGCAGCACTACCGGGACAGGAAGCTCTGGAAACACCATATATTTT
CASSTTGTGSSGNTIYF
>TRBV9|-|TRBJ2-2|-
TGTGCCAGCAGCCCTGACTTGAACACCGGGGAGCTGTTTTTT
CASSPDLNTGELFF
>TRBV5-4|-|TRBJ1-2|-
TGTGCCAGCAGCGGGAGGACAGACTATGGCTACACCTTC
CASSGRTDYGYTF
>TRBV6-4|-|TRBJ2-2|-
TGTGCCAGCAGTGACTCAGGGATTGGCACCGGGGAGCTGTTTTTT
CASSDSGIGTGELFF
>TRBV9|TRBD2|TRBJ2-7|-
TGTGCCAGCAGCGCCCCGCGGGGGACGGCGGGGGACGCGTACGAGCAGTACTTC
CASSAPRGTAGDAYEQYF
>TRBV30|TRBD1|TRBJ2-7|-
TGTGCCTGGATGACGGGACAGGGACTACTAGGGGAGCAGTACTTC
CAWMTGQGLLGEQYF
>TRBV7-9|TRBD1|TRBJ2-3|-
TGTGCCAGCAGCTTGGACAGGGGGCACACAGATACGCAGTATTTT
CASSLDRGHTDTQYF
>TRBV19|-|TRBJ1-5|-
TGTGCCAGTAGCTCACCAAATCGGGTGTCCCAGCATTTT
CASSSPNRVSQHF
>TRBV6-4|TRBD2|TRBJ2-2|few
TGTGCCAGCAGTCAACTAGCGGGAGAAACCGGGGAGCTGTTTTTT
CASSQLAGETGELFF
>TRBV6-1|-|TRBJ2-1|once
TGTGCCAGCAGTGAATGGTACCCCTACAATGAGCAGTTCTTC
CASSEWYPYNEQFF
>TRBV27|-|TRBJ2-7|-
TGTGCCAGCAGTCGAGGGAGCCATCCGGGGCTCTACGAGCAGTACTTC
CASSRGSHPGLYEQYF
>TRBV9|TRBD2|TRBJ2-1|-
TGTGCCAGCAGCGTATCGGCGGGAGACCTCAATGAGCAGTTCTTC
CASSVSAGDLNEQFF
>TRBV4-2|TRBD2|TRBJ2-2|-
TGTGCCAGCAGCCAAGTTCCACTAGCGCTAACTCCCGGGGAGCTGTTTTTT
CASSQVPLALTPGELFF
>TRBV7-2|TRBD1|TRBJ1-5|-
TGTGCCAGCAGCCCTCAGGGGGCCCGTGGGAATCCCCAGCATTTT
CASSPQGARGNPQHF
>TRBV9|-|TRBJ1-6|once
TGTGCCAGCAGCGTAGCGGGATATAATTCACCCCTCCACTTT
CASSVAGYNSPLHF
>TRBV19|-|TRBJ2-7|-
TGTGCCAGTAGACACCCCGCTTCGCTCGAGCAGTACTTC
CASRHPASLEQYF
>TRBV7-9|-|TRBJ2-6|-
TGTGCCAGCAGCTTACCGGGAGGGGCCAACGTCCTGACTTTC
CASSLPGGANVLTF
>TRBV5-6|TRBD1|TRBJ2-6|once
TGTGCCAGCAGCTTGCCGGGACAGAGCTCTGGGGCCAACGTCCTGACTTTC
CASSLPGQSSGANVLTF
>TRBV4-2|TRBD2|TRBJ2-3|-
TGTGCCAGCAGCCAAAAACTAGCGGGAGGCCCAGATACGCAGTATTTT
CASSQKLAGGPDTQYF
>TRBV9|-|TRBJ2-5|-
TGTGCCAGTGGGGGGCTAGGCCAAGAGACCCAGTACTTC
CASGGLGQETQYF
>TRBV11-2|-|TRBJ2-3|-
TGTGCCAGCAGCTTAGCGGCTAGCACAGATACGCAGTATTTT
CASSLAASTDTQYF
>TRBV7-2|-|TRBJ2-7|-
TGTGCCAGCACCCGAACCCTCTCCTACGAGCAGTACTTC
CASTRTLSYEQYF
>TRBV28|-|TRBJ1-6|-
TGTGCCAGCAGTTCCAGGGTTTTCAGTAATTCACCCCTCCACTTT
CASSSRVFSNSPLHF
>TRBV2|-|TRBJ2-3|-
TGTGCCAGCAGTGGACAGGCATACGCAGATACGCAGTATTTT
CASSGQAYADTQYF
>TRBV5-1|-|TRBJ2-1|once
TGCGCCAGCAGCTTGGTGTTGGGCTCCTCCTACAATGAGCAGTTCTTC
CASSLVLGSSYNEQFF
>TRBV6-6|TRBD2|TRBJ2-2|-
TGTGCCAGCAGTACGCTCGGGGGGACGAACACCGGGGAGCTGTTTTTT
CASSTLGGTNTGELFF
>TRBV5-4|TRBD2|TRBJ2-3|-
TGTGCCAGCAGCTTGCTAGCGGGGGGGCCAGATACGCAGTATTTT
CASSLLAGGPDTQYF
>TRBV29-1|-|TRBJ1-1|-
TGCAGCGTTCGGGCGGGATGGGGTATGAACACTGAAGCTTTCTTT
CSVRAGWGMNTEAFF